This T cell receptor (beta chain) was recovered during a study of cytomegalovirus exposure and HLA in healthy donors. PCR involved 60 Vbeta and 13 Jbeta primers. Clones were read by immunoSEQ multiplex PCR, and TCRdb kept only the in-frame ones, dropping some. The table shows roughly 150,000 clones, with about two thirds occurring only once. This clone was seen only a few times. V shed 7 bases and J shed 6 bases, with 7 bases lying between them. The CDR3 spans 11 residues. Germline V gives CDR1 MNHNS, CDR2 SASEGT. Sequencing used PBMCs. The J gene is TRBJ1-5, the V gene TRBV6-1, with D perhaps matching TRBD1 (5 bases). The sequence was obtained from a man aged 55 to 70 in good health and CMV-seronegative. In nucleotides, the CDR3 is TGTGCCAGCAATCAGGGTCAGCCCCAGCATTTT. This encodes CASNQGQPQHF.